This T cell receptor (beta chain) comes out of a study of blood T cell repertoires in COVID-19. About the research overall: Whether acute or convalescent, the COVID-19 samples came from the United States, Italy and Spain. T cells, B-cell-depleted T cells, or PBMCs provided the cDNA or gDNA that served as material.

CDR1 and CDR2 from the germline V gene are MDHEN and SYDVKM. CDR3 length: 14 residues. The V and J ends lost 6 bases and 7 bases respectively, with 18 bases between them. Per the authors' pipeline: Cell counts per sample came from amplifying reference gene primers. The method was immunoSEQ multiplex PCR; TCRdb's version includes in-frame clones alone and lacks a portion of them. V and J calls and clone size follow that table, whereas D and trimming were derived from the DNA. The sample includes about 250,000 clones, 80% to 90% of them seen just once. The study drew participants aged about 18 to 95 years from about two dozen US areas.

The source of this sequence is a woman under 30 who had recovered from COVID-19. The sequenced material came from PBMCs or T cells enriched from blood (not recorded which). The chain uses TRBV28 and TRBJ1-2; a possible D gene is TRBD1 (5 bases). This CDR3 reads CASSQGGGTSGYTF. DNA for the CDR3: TGTGCCAGCAGCCAGGGTGGGGGGACGAGTGGCTACACCTTC.